The subject of this entry is one T cell receptor beta chain. With 60 Vbeta and 13 Jbeta primers, the PCR was carried out. This table comes from immunoSEQ multiplex PCR, and its TCRdb copy is limited to in-frame clones, with some not included. This table has fewer than 110,000 clones, around 80% appearing once. CDR1 and CDR2 (germline): SEHNR, FQNEAQ (reference sequence). This CDR3 region has 12 residues. Trimming cost V 3 bases and J 15 bases, with 15 bases left between them. The source of the sample is a study of cytomegalovirus exposure and HLA in healthy donors. This receptor was taken from a woman between 18 and 30 years old in good health and CMV-seropositive. Material for sequencing was PBMCs. This chain uses TRBV7-9 with TRBJ2-1, with D possibly being TRBD2 (6 bases). CDR3 loop: CASSLAGTDPFF. CDR3 nucleotide sequence: TGTGCCAGCAGCTTGGCCGGGACTGATCCGTTCTTC.